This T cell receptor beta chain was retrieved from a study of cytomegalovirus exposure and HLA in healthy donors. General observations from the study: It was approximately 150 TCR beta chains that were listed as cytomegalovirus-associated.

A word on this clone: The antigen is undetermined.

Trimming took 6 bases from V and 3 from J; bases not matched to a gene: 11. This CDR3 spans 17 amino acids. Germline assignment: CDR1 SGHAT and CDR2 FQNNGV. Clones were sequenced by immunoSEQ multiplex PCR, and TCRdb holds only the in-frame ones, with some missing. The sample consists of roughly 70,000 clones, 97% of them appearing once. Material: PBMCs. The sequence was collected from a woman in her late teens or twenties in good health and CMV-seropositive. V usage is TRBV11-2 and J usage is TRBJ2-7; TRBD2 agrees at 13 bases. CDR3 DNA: TGTGCCAGCAGTCCAGGACTAGCGGGAGTCATGCGCTACGAGCAGTACTTC. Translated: CASSPGLAGVMRYEQYF.